Each of the 18 T cell receptor beta chains below was sequenced from the same sample in a study of blood T cell repertoires in COVID-19. The data were produced by immunoSEQ multiplex PCR, yet TCRdb's version contains in-frame clones alone and is incomplete. Among roughly 60,000 clones listed, approximately 88% were seen once. What was sequenced was peripheral blood. The source is a man aged 25 to 40 with COVID-19, enrolled during active disease.

The chain couples TRBV28 to TRBJ2-5; the D is unclear. This CDR3 is built from 11 residues. The ends were cut back, 4 bases at V and 5 bases at J, with 5 bases in the middle. The germline V gene encodes CDR1 MDHEN and CDR2 SYDVKM. The CDR3 DNA reads TGTGCCAGCAGTTCCGTGGAGACCCAGTACTTC. Its translation is CASSSVETQYF.

The chain carries TRBV28 and TRBJ2-5; 7 nucleotides line up with TRBD1. After removal of 5 bases from V and 3 bases from J, the junction contained 9 bases not matched to a gene. The V gene's germline CDR1 is MDHEN and CDR2 SYDVKM. The CDR3 extends over 15 amino acids. The CDR3 DNA follows: TGTGCCAGCAGTGAAAGGACAGGCCGGGAAGAGACCCAGTACTTC. Its protein product is CASSERTGREETQYF.

This clone was recorded a few times. The genes are TRBV4-1 and TRBJ2-7; TRBD2 agrees at 14 bases. Trimming cost V 2 bases and J 5 bases; bases outside gene matches: 8. The length of the CDR3 is 17 residues. Germline CDR1 MGHRA, CDR2 YSYEKL. CDR3 residues: CASSQPGLAGEGNEQYF. As DNA, the CDR3 is TGCGCCAGCAGCCAACCGGGACTAGCGGGAGAAGGGAACGAGCAGTACTTC.

The chain uses TRBV7-9 and TRBJ2-3; D uncertain. Per the germline V gene, CDR1 is SEHNR and CDR2 is FQNEAQ (reference sequence). The CDR3 extends over 14 amino acids. V was cut by 1 base and J by 3 bases, with 8 bases left in between. DNA of the CDR3: TGTGCCAGCAGCTTAGGAGCGTTAACAGATACGCAGTATTTT. This encodes CASSLGALTDTQYF.

V usage is TRBV19 and J usage is TRBJ1-5, with D unresolved. This CDR3 spans 15 amino acids. Germline-derived CDR1 and CDR2 are LNHDA and SQIVND (reference sequence). The germline V and J ends were trimmed by 9 bases and 4 bases, with 19 bases remaining between them. The CDR3: CASQLHREQNQPQHF. The CDR3 DNA is TGTGCCAGCCAGCTCCACCGGGAGCAGAATCAGCCCCAGCATTTT.

This clone was observed a single time. The rearrangement uses TRBV20-1 and TRBJ1-2, with TRBD1 identical over 7 bases. This CDR3 region has 11 residues. Germline CDR1 reads DFQATT; CDR2 reads SNEGSKA (reference sequence). V was clipped by 4 bases and J by 4 bases; unmatched bases: 0. The CDR3 spells CSATGGYGYTF. CDR3 bases: TGCAGTGCTACAGGGGGCTATGGCTACACCTTC.

The chain couples TRBV7-9 to TRBJ2-1; D may be TRBD2 (6 bases). Germline CDR1 and CDR2: SEHNR and FQNEAQ (reference sequence). The CDR3 totals 14 residues. V dropped 5 bases and J dropped 5 bases, with 13 bases sitting between them. In nucleotides, the CDR3 is TGTGCCAGCAGCCCGGCTAGCGTCCACAATGAGCAGTTCTTC. This codes for CASSPASVHNEQFF.

This clone showed up just once. This chain uses TRBV6-2 or TRBV6-3 with TRBJ2-7; weak D call: TRBD2 (6 bases). Germline CDR1 MNHEY, CDR2 SVGEGT. This CDR3 has 14 amino acids. Between the trimmed V and J ends, which lost 6 bases and 2 bases, there was a span of 14 bases. The CDR3 region has the DNA TGTGCCAGCAGCCAAGTGCGGGGTACCTACGAGCAGTACTTC. It encodes CASSQVRGTYEQYF.

The chain has TRBV7-8 and TRBJ2-3, with D possibly TRBD1 on 6 matching bases. The germline V gene has CDR1 SGHVS and CDR2 FQNEAQ. The CDR3 has 14 residues. Trimming took off 5 bases at V and 1 base at J, with 10 bases between the two ends. CDR3 region: CASSPRTGTDTQYF. CDR3 DNA sequence: TGTGCCAGCAGCCCTCGGACAGGCACAGATACGCAGTATTTT.

This rearrangement joins TRBV3-1 (or the pseudogene TRBV3-2) to TRBJ1-1; the D is unclear. The CDR3 is made up of 13 amino acids. The germline CDR1 and CDR2 sequences are LGHDT and YNNKEL (reference sequence). V lost 4 bases, J lost 2 bases, and 8 bases lay in between. CDR3 sequence (DNA): TGTGCCAGCAGCCCCCCGACTAACACTGAAGCTTTCTTT. The encoded protein is CASSPPTNTEAFF.

The V gene is TRBV6-1, the J gene TRBJ2-1; the match to TRBD1 covers 9 bases. The V segment lost 4 bases and the J segment 2 bases; nucleotides outside the gene matches: 6. Germline V gene sequence: CDR1 MNHNS, CDR2 SASEGT. There are 16 residues in the CDR3. CDR3 sequence: CASSAPGQGTYNEQFF. In DNA form, the CDR3 reads TGTGCCAGCAGTGCACCCGGACAGGGGACCTACAATGAGCAGTTCTTC.

The chain has TRBV28 and TRBJ1-3, with D tentatively TRBD1 (5 bases). The CDR3 spans 14 residues. Germline V gene data show CDR1 as MDHEN and CDR2 as SYDVKM. The V end was cut by 7 bases, the J end by 1 base, with 11 bases between. CDR3 DNA sequence: TGTGCCAGCACCACCCAGGGTTCTGGAAACACCATATATTTT. This gives the protein CASTTQGSGNTIYF.

V and J are TRBV11-2 and TRBJ1-2; 7 nucleotides match TRBD1. V gave up 8 bases and J gave up 4 bases; unmatched junction bases: 7. Per the germline V gene, CDR1 is SGHAT and CDR2 is FQNNGV. CDR3 length: 13 amino acids. This chain's CDR3 is CASDSAGGYGYTF. CDR3 DNA sequence: TGTGCCAGCGATTCGGCAGGGGGCTATGGCTACACCTTC.

This rearrangement joins TRBV28 to TRBJ2-7; TRBD2 aligns across 7 bases. The CDR3 runs to 12 residues. Unmatched junction bases numbered 0, after V lost 7 bases and J lost 0 bases. Germline CDR1 reads MDHEN; CDR2 reads SYDVKM. The CDR3, as DNA: TGTGCCAGCACTAGCGGCTCCTACGAGCAGTACTTC. Protein: CASTSGSYEQYF.

The J gene is TRBJ1-5, the V gene TRBV4-1; D is ambiguous. Germline V gene data show CDR1 as MGHRA and CDR2 as YSYEKL. The CDR3 length is 15 residues. Between the trimmed V and J ends, which lost 0 bases and 2 bases, there was a span of 8 bases. CDR3 loop: CASSQESGGNQPQHF. In DNA, the CDR3 is TGCGCCAGCAGCCAAGAATCCGGGGGCAATCAGCCCCAGCATTTT.

The chain couples TRBV19 to TRBJ2-3; TRBD2 aligns across 7 bases. The CDR3 length is 13 residues. Looked up from germline, CDR1 is LNHDA and CDR2 is SQIVND (reference sequence). Unmatched junction bases numbered 6, after V lost 10 bases and J lost 2 bases. CDR3 DNA: TGTGCCACGGCGCGGGGGTACACAGATACGCAGTATTTT. It specifies CATARGYTDTQYF.

The chain links TRBV2 to TRBJ2-5, with 7 bases fitting TRBD2. CDR1 is SNHLY, CDR2 FYNNEI, per germline. The CDR3 extends over 14 amino acids. The V gene end was trimmed by 8 bases and the J gene end by 2 bases; junction bases not matched to a gene: 8. The CDR3, as DNA: TGTGCCAGCGGGGGGGGAATGTGGCAAGAGACCCAGTACTTC. This codes for CASGGGMWQETQYF.

The CDR3 region has the DNA TGTGCCAGCAGTTTAGTAGGGGGCACCGGGGAGCTGTTTTTT. It codes for CASSLVGGTGELFF. This rearrangement joins TRBV28 to TRBJ2-2; possible D gene TRBD1, 6 bases. The CDR3 loop spans 14 amino acids. V was clipped by 2 bases and J by 4 bases, with 8 bases between them. Germline V gene lookup returns CDR1 MDHEN and CDR2 SYDVKM.